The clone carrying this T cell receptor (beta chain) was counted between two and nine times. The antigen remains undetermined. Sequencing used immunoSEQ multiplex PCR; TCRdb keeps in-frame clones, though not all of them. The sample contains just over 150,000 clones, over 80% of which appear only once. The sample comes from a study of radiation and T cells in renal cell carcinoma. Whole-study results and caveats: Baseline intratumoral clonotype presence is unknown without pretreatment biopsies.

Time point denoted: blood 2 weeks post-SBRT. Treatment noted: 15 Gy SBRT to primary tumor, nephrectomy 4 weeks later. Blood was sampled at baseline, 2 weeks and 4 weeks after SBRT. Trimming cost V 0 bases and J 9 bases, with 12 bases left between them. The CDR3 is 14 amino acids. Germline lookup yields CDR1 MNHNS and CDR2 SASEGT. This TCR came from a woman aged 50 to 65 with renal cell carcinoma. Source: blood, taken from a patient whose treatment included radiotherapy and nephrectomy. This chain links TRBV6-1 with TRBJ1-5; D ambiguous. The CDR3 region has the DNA TGTGCCAGCAGTGAAGCCCCAGGCACGGGGCCCCAGCATTTT. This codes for CASSEAPGTGPQHF.